The T cell receptor (beta chain) under discussion was sequenced for a study of T cell repertoires in cytomegalovirus infection. On the study more broadly: The public TCR beta signatures pointed to both CMV infection and matching HLA type. Whole-study findings and limits: The ex vivo response was dominated by HLA-C-restricted CMV-specific TCR beta clonotypes.

This clonotype showed up many times. Its target is not known. The V gene's germline CDR1 is GTSNPN and CDR2 SVGIG (reference sequence). V trimming: 8 bases; J trimming: 2 bases; junction bases outside the gene matches: 5. The CDR3 runs 13 residues. TCRdb ran MiXCR on the reads and lists one entry per CDR3 protein. The top ten clones hold around 6.5% of a sample with hundreds of thousands of distinct CDR3 sequences, 6% to 8% of them seen once. Source material: PBMCs. The source is a human donor in good health (CMV status not recorded). Some clones in this sample may be carry-over from other donors' samples. The chain links TRBV30 to TRBJ2-1; 8 bases match TRBD1. The CDR3, as DNA: TGTGCCCTAAAGGACAGGGCCTACAATGAGCAGTTCTTC. This encodes CALKDRAYNEQFF.